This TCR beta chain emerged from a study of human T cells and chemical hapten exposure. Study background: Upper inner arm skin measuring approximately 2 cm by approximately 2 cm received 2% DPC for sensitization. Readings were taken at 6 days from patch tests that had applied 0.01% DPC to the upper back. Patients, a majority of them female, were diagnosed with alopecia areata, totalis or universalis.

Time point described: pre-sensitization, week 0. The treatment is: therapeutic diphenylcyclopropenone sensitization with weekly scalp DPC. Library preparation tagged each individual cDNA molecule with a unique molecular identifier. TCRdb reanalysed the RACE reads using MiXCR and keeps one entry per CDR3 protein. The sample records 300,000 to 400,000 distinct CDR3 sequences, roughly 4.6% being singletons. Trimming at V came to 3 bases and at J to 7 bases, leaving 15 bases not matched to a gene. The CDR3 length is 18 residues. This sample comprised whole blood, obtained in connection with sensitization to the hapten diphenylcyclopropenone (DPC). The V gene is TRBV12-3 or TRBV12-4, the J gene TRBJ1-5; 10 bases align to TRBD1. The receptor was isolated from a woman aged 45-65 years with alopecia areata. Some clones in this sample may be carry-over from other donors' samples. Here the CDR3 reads CASSFQVGTGEVKQPQHF. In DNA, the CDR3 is TGTGCCAGCAGTTTTCAGGTCGGGACAGGGGAGGTAAAGCAGCCCCAGCATTTT.